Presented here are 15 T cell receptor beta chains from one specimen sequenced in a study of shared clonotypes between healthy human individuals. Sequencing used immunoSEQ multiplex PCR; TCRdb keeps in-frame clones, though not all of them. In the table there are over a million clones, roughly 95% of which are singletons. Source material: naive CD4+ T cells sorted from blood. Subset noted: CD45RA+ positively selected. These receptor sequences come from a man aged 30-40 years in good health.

CDR3 sequence (DNA): TGTGCCAGCAGCTTGGTAGACTCTGGAAACACCATATATTTT. Amino acid sequence: CASSLVDSGNTIYF. This rearrangement joins TRBV5-6 to TRBJ1-3; D gene uncertain. V was shortened by 0 bases and J by 0 bases, with 4 bases between the two germline ends. This CDR3 has 14 amino acids. In germline, CDR1 is SGHDT, CDR2 YYEEEE.

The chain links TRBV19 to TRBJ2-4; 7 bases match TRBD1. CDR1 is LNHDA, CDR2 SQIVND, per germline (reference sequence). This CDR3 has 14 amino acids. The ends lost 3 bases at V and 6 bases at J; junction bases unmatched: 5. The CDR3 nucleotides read TGTGCCAGTAGTATTCGGGGACAGCCAAACATTCAGTACTTC. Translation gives CASSIRGQPNIQYF.

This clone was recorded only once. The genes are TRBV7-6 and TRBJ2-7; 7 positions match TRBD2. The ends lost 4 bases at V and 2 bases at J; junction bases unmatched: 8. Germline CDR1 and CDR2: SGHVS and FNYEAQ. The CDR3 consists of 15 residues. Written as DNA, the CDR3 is TGTGCCAGCAGCTCCCCGTCGGGGGGAGCCTACGAGCAGTACTTC. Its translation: CASSSPSGGAYEQYF.

CDR3 in DNA: TGCGCCAGCAGTCACGGACGACTTATGAATGAGCAGTTCTTC. Translation: CASSHGRLMNEQFF. V usage is TRBV23-1 and J usage is TRBJ2-1, with D unresolved. TRBV23-1 is an open reading frame whose function is uncertain. This CDR3 contains 14 residues. The V and J ends lost 3 bases and 7 bases respectively, with 13 bases between them.

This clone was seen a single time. The CDR3 DNA sequence: TGTGCCAGCAGCTTATTCGACAGCTACTATAGCAATCAGCCCCAGCATTTT. This codes for CASSLFDSYYSNQPQHF. The V call is TRBV7-2, the J call TRBJ1-5, with D possibly TRBD1 on 5 matching bases. The CDR3 sequence is 17 residues long. Per germline, CDR1 SGHTA and CDR2 FQGNSA. V lost 2 bases and J lost 0, with 14 bases in between.

In DNA, the CDR3 is TGTGCCAGCAGCCCCTCGGGACTAGCGGGAGGAACCGGGGAGCTGTTTTTT. It yields the protein CASSPSGLAGGTGELFF. The chain recombines TRBV27 with TRBJ2-2, with TRBD2 matching 15 bases. This CDR3 has 17 residues. The V and J ends lost 6 bases and 5 bases, in that order; junction bases with no gene match: 7. Germline loops: CDR1 MNHEY, CDR2 SMNVEV (reference sequence).

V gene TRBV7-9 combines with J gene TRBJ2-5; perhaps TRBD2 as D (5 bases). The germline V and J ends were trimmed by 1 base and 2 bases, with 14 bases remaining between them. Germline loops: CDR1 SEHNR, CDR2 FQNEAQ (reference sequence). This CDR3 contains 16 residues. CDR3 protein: CASSLGRTSGQETQYF. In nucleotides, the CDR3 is TGTGCCAGCAGCTTAGGGCGAACTAGTGGGCAAGAGACCCAGTACTTC.

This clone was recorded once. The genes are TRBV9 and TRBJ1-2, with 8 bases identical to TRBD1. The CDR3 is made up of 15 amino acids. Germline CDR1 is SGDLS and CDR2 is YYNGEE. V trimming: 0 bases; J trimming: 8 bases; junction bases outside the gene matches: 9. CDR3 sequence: CASSVALGTGFGYTF. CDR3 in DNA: TGTGCCAGCAGCGTAGCTCTCGGGACAGGATTCGGCTACACCTTC. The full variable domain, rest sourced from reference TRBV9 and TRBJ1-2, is DSGVTQTPKHLITATGQRVTLRCSPRSGDLSVYWYQQSLDQGLQFLIQYYNGEERAKGNILERFSAQQFPDLHSELNLSSLELGDSALYFCASSVALGTGFGYTFGSGTRLTVV.

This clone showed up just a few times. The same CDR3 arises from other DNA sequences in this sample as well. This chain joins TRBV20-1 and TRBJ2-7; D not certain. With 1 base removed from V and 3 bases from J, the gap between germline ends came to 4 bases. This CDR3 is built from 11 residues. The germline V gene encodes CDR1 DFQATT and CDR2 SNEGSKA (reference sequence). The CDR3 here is CSARVLYEQYF. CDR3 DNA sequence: TGCAGTGCTAGAGTCCTCTACGAGCAGTACTTC.

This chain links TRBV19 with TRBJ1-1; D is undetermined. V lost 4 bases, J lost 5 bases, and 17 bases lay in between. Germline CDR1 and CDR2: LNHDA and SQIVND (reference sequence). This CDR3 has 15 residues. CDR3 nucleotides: TGTGCCAGTAGTAACCCACCCCCCCGGGTTACTGAAGCTTTCTTT. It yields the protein CASSNPPPRVTEAFF.

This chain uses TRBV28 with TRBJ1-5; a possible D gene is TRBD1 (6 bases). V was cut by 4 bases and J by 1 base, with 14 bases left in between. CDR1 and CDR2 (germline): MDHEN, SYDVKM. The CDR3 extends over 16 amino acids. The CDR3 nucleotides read TGTGCCAGCAGTTCCCGCCGTAGGGGGAGCAATCAGCCCCAGCATTTT. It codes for CASSSRRRGSNQPQHF.

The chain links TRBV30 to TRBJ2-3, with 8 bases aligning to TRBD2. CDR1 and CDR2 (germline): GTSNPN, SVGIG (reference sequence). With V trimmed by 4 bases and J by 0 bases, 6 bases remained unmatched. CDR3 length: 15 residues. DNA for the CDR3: TGTGCCTGGACGGTTGGCGGGAGGAGCACAGATACGCAGTATTTT. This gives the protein CAWTVGGRSTDTQYF.

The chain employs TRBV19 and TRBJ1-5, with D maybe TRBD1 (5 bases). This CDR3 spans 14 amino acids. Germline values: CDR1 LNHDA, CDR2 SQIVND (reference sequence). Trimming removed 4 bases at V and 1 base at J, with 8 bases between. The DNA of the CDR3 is TGTGCCAGTAGTAGTAGGGACAGCAATCAGCCCCAGCATTTT. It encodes CASSSRDSNQPQHF. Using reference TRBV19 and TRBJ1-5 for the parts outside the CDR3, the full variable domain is DGGITQSPKYLFRKEGQNVTLSCEQNLNHDAMYWYRQDPGQGLRLIYYSQIVNDFQKGDIAEGYSVSREKKESFPLTVTSAQKNPTAFYLCASSSRDSNQPQHFGDGTRLSIL.

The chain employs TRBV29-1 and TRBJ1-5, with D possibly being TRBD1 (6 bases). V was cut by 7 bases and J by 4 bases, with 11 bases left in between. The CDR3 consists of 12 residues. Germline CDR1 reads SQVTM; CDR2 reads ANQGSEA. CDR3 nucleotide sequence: TGCAGCGCCTTACAGGGTAATCAGCCCCAGCATTTT. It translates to CSALQGNQPQHF.

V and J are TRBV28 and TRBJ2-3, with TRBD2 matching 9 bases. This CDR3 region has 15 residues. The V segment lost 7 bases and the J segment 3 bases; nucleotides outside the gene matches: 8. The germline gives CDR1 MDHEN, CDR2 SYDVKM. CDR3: CASNGGRASTDTQYF. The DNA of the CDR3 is TGTGCCAGCAATGGCGGGAGGGCCTCGACAGATACGCAGTATTTT.